The entry below describes one TCR beta chain. This sample stems from a study of T cells after posttransplantation cyclophosphamide. Trimming cost V 5 bases and J 5 bases; bases outside gene matches: 5. CDR1 and CDR2 from the germline V gene are SGHTA and FQGTGA. The length of the CDR3 is 13 residues. Repertoires were generated with immunoSEQ multiplex PCR, while TCRdb's copy carries only in-frame clones and drops some. Of 10,000 to 15,000 clones listed, around four fifths are singletons. Sequencing was performed on memory CD4+ T cells sorted from PBMCs. This receptor was identified in a man over 45 in good health, CMV-negative, and a related stem cell transplant donor. The V and J genes are TRBV7-3 and TRBJ2-5; 7 bases fit TRBD1. CDR3 sequence reads: CASSEQGWETQYF. The CDR3 nucleotides are TGTGCCAGCAGCGAACAGGGGTGGGAGACCCAGTACTTC.